This TCR beta chain was identified during a study of T-cell reconstitution after alpha-beta-depleted transplantation in children (dated by TCRdb to the mid-2010s). Regarding the complete study: T-cell immune reconstitution after TCRalphabeta/CD19-depleted allogeneic hematopoietic cell transplantation in children was quantitatively tracked in the study by means of TCR repertoire profiling.

This clonotype came up a few times. Its target antigen remains unknown. Base qualities are not at hand, and no much larger clone is one base apart. The treatment or condition tag for this specimen amounts to: allogeneic hematopoietic cell transplantation with graft depleted of TCRalphabeta T cells and CD19 B cells. The children who served as transplant recipients had been given grafts of TCRalphabeta/CD19-depleted allogeneic hematopoietic cells. What the authors observed across the whole study: In some patients, the high TCRbeta diversity seen at day 60 was put down to recipient T cells and intrathymic progenitors that had survived conditioning. Over subsequent months, a decline in hyperexpanded clone frequencies was noted, and after one year, T-cell counts and TCRbeta diversity were mostly ascribed to newly produced T cells. About two months after transplant, the apparently early recovery of alphabetaT-cell counts reportedly depended on just several hundred clones that had expanded rapidly and came from non-depleted graft cells.

The method was PCR. For sequencing, an Illumina HiSeq 2500 was employed. TCR libraries were prepared with molecular barcoding, using unique molecular identifiers to normalize TCRbeta repertoire quantification. TCRdb cleaned the public reads at Q25 with fastp, built clones with MiXCR and kept in-frame beta chains. Merged by CDR3 protein, the rows form single entries marked with the most common genes and DNA. This sample comprises a few hundred thousand distinct CDR3 sequences, over 25% of them detected only once. The ten largest clonotypes hold around 36% of the sample. Germline trimming: 0 bases from V, 0 bases from J; junction bases outside gene matches: 4. In the germline V gene, CDR1 corresponds to SGHAT and CDR2 to FQNNGV. The CDR3, from cysteine to phenylalanine, totals 18 residues. Solely the CDR3 DNA is kept, with 54 bases framed from the first base.

Here the chain combines TRBV11-2 and TRBJ2-1; a stretch of 11 junction bases matches TRBD2. The TCR originated in a boy under three years old with Wiskott-Aldrich syndrome, due to receive a stem cell transplant. The sample here was PBMCs, taken before TCRalphabeta/CD19-depleted stem cell transplant. The CDR3 here reads CASSLEATSGSSYNEQFF. The bases read TGTGCCAGCAGCTTAGAAGCAACTAGCGGGAGCTCCTACAATGAGCAGTTCTTC.